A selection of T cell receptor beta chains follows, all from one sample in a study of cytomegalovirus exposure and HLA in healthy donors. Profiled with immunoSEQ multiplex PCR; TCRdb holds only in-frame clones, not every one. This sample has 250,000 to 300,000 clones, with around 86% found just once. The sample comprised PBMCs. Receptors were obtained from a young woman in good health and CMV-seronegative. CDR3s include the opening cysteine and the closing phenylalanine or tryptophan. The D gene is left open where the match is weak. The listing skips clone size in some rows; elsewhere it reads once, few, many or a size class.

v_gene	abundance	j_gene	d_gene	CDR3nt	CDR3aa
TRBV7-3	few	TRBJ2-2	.	TGTGCCAGCAGCTTGGACAGCGGAATTGGCGGGGAGCTGTTTTTT	CASSLDSGIGGELFF
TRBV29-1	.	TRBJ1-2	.	TGCAGCGTTGAAGCTAGCGATTATGGCTACACCTTC	CSVEASDYGYTF
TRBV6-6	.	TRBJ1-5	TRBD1	TGTGCCGGCGGGGACAGGGTACAGCCCCAGCATTTT	CAGGDRVQPQHF
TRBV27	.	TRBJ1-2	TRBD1	TGTGCCAGCAGTATCCTTCCCCCAGGGGGCACGGGATATGGCTACACCTTC	CASSILPPGGTGYGYTF
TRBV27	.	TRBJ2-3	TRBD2	TGTGCCAGCAGCCCCGGGACTAGTTACACAGATACGCAGTATTTT	CASSPGTSYTDTQYF
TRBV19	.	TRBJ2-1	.	TGTGCCAGTAGTATGCGGGTAGTCTACAATGAGCAGTTCTTC	CASSMRVVYNEQFF
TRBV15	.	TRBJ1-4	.	TGTGCCACCAGCAGTCACGGGGGAGAAAAACTGTTTTTT	CATSSHGGEKLFF
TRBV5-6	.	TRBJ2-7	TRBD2	TGTGCCAGCAGCGGTGTGTTGCGGGGGGATTACTACGAGCAGTACTTC	CASSGVLRGDYYEQYF
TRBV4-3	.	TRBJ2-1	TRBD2	TGCGCCAGCAGCCAATCGGCTAGCGGGGGGCCCTACAATGAGCAGTTCTTC	CASSQSASGGPYNEQFF
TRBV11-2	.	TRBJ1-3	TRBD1	TGTGCCAGCAGCCAATGGGACAGATCTTCTGGAAACACCATATATTTT	CASSQWDRSSGNTIYF